Given below is one T cell receptor (beta chain) in context. This entry comes from a study of blood T cell repertoires in COVID-19. Study-wide context: There were acute and convalescent COVID-19 samples, and they came from the United States, Italy and Spain. From T cells, B-cell-depleted T cells, or PBMCs came the material, which was cDNA or gDNA.

Assay used: immunoSEQ multiplex PCR; TCRdb lists only in-frame clones, some missing. This sample has 150,000 to 200,000 clones, with approximately 84% found just once. The CDR3 runs to 15 residues. Trimming left V 5 bases short and J 7 bases short, with 15 bases between. Germline assignment: CDR1 SGHTA and CDR2 FQGNSA. Either two negative PCRs, clearance, or symptom resolution qualified Cohort 3 donors as recovered. The V gene is TRBV7-2, the J gene TRBJ1-6; the D gene is possibly TRBD1 (6 bases). The sequencing input was PBMCs or T cells enriched from blood (not recorded which). The clonotype originates from a man aged 40-55 years who had recovered from COVID-19. CDR3 sequence: CASSLLLGANSPLHF. The CDR3 region has the DNA TGTGCCAGCAGCCTACTATTGGGGGCGAATTCACCCCTCCACTTT.